Below are 9 T cell receptor beta chains sequenced from a single sample in a study of Ad26.COV2.S vaccination and SARS-CoV-2 variants. Profiled with immunoSEQ multiplex PCR; TCRdb holds only in-frame clones, not every one. The sample records around 350,000 clones, 80% to 90% being singletons. Indicated treatment: over 15 received Ad26.COV2.S at low or high dose, single or two shots; roughly five received placebo; per-sample allocation not given. Each sample was drawn 63 days after the first injection (of vaccine or placebo). Sequenced material: peripheral blood, taken in a trial of Ad26.COV2.S vaccine versus placebo. These receptor sequences come from a person aged 18-60 years who received the Ad26.COV2.S COVID-19 vaccine or a placebo.

This clone was detected only once. V and J are TRBV7-2 and TRBJ1-2; D is unclear. The CDR3 totals 16 residues. Germline values: CDR1 SGHTA, CDR2 FQGNSA. The germline V and J ends were trimmed by 5 bases and 0 bases, with 16 bases remaining between them. In nucleotides, the CDR3 is TGTGCCAGCAGCCCCGCGTTGGGTACATCTAACTATGGCTACACCTTC. Its translation: CASSPALGTSNYGYTF.

The sample holds one count of this clone. The chain links TRBV19 to TRBJ2-3; TRBD2 aligns across 7 bases. CDR1 LNHDA and CDR2 SQIVND come from the germline V gene (reference sequence). Trimming cost V 4 bases and J 0 bases; bases outside gene matches: 4. The CDR3 is 15 residues long. DNA for the CDR3: TGTGCCAGTAGTAGGGACTACCCTAGCACAGATACGCAGTATTTT. This encodes CASSRDYPSTDTQYF.

The J gene is TRBJ2-7, the V gene TRBV5-6, with D possibly matching TRBD1 (5 bases). Trimming shortened V by 1 base and J by 3 bases, and 5 bases separated the two germline ends. The CDR3 sequence is 12 residues long. The germline gives CDR1 SGHDT, CDR2 YYEEEE. The CDR3 nucleotides read TGTGCCAGCAGCTTGAGGGGCTACGAGCAGTACTTC. This codes for CASSLRGYEQYF.

This chain links TRBV6-6 with TRBJ1-6; 9 bases map to TRBD1. V trimming: 6 bases; J trimming: 9 bases; junction bases outside the gene matches: 12. CDR1 MNHNY and CDR2 SVGAGI come from the germline V gene (reference sequence). The CDR3 consists of 16 residues. Written as DNA, the CDR3 is TGTGCCAGCAGCTCACCCGCACAGGGGGCTAGTTCACCCCTCCACTTT. Translation gives CASSSPAQGASSPLHF.

J is TRBJ2-3 and V is TRBV20-1, with 13 bases fitting TRBD2. This CDR3 region has 16 residues. The junction had 4 bases not matched to a gene; V was cut back by 3 bases and J by 1 base. Looked up from germline, CDR1 is DFQATT and CDR2 is SNEGSKA (reference sequence). In DNA, the CDR3 is TGCAGTGCTAGTACACTAGCGGGGGGGCGCACAGATACGCAGTATTTT. This translates into CSASTLAGGRTDTQYF.

The chain is built from TRBV15 and TRBJ2-5; 10 bases agree with TRBD2. Per the germline V gene, CDR1 is LNHNV and CDR2 is YYDKDF (reference sequence). With 7 bases clipped from V and 4 bases from J, the junction kept 9 bases outside the gene matches. The CDR3 consists of 15 residues. In nucleotides, the CDR3 is TGTGCCACCACCCCCCAGCGGGAGGGCCCAGAGACCCAGTACTTC. Translating it yields CATTPQREGPETQYF.

This rearrangement joins TRBV13 to TRBJ2-5; tentative D call: TRBD1 (5 bases). V was trimmed by 4 bases and J by 2 bases, leaving 11 bases between them. The CDR3 consists of 14 residues. CDR1 and CDR2 from the germline V gene are PRHDT and FYEKMQ (reference sequence). The chain's CDR3 is CASSYRITQETQYF. DNA of the CDR3: TGTGCCAGCAGCTACAGGATAACTCAAGAGACCCAGTACTTC.

The V gene is TRBV7-7, the J gene TRBJ2-2; TRBD1 aligns across 7 bases. The V segment lost 5 bases and the J segment 3 bases; nucleotides outside the gene matches: 9. Germline CDR1 and CDR2: SSHAT and FNYEAQ (reference sequence). The CDR3 contains 16 residues. The CDR3 region has the DNA TGTGCCAGCAGCCAACGACAGGGACCTTACACCGGGGAGCTGTTTTTT. Protein product: CASSQRQGPYTGELFF.

The V and J genes are TRBV4-3 and TRBJ2-7, with TRBD2 as a possible D gene (6 bases). CDR1 is LGHNA and CDR2 is YSLEER in the germline V gene. V was trimmed by 0 bases and J by 0 bases, leaving 18 bases between them. This CDR3 has 18 residues. The CDR3 bases are TGCGCCAGCAGCCAAGATGGCGGGGCTGACTTATTCTCCTACGAGCAGTACTTC. It is translated as CASSQDGGADLFSYEQYF.